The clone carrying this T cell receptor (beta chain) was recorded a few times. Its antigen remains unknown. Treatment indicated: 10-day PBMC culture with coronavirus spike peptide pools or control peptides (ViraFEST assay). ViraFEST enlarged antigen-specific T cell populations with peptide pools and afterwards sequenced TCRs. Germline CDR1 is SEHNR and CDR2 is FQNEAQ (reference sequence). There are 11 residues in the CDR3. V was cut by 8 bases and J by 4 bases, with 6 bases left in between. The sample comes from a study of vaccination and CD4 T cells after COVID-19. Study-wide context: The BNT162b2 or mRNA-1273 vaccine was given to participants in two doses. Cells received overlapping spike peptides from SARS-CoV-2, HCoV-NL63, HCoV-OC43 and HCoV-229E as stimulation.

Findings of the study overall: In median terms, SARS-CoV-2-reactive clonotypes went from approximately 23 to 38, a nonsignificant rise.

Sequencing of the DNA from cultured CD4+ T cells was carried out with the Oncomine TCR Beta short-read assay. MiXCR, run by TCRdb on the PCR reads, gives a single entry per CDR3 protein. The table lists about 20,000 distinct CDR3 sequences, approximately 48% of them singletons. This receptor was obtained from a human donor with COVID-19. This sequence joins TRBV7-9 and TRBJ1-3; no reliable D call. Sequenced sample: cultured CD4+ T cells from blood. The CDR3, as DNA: TGTGCCAGCCGTTTCGGAAACACCATATATTTT. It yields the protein CASRFGNTIYF.